This note documents a single T cell receptor (beta chain) sequence. Its specificity is unknown. These data come from a study of shared clonotypes between healthy human individuals. Study context: Aged 18 to 49, the donors were a couple of women and a few men. Researchers assigned three CD4 naive, three CD4 memory, two CD8 naive and one CD8 memory plate to each donor.

The data were produced by immunoSEQ multiplex PCR, yet TCRdb's version contains in-frame clones alone and is incomplete. The profile shows approximately 100,000 clones, around 68% of them singletons. Overall study findings and caveats: The study's rarefaction showed incomplete sorted-subset sequencing despite large depth. Clonotypes shared by all four donors outscored non-shared clonotypes in generation probability.

CDR1 SGHVS and CDR2 FNYEAQ come from the germline V gene. This CDR3 has 17 amino acids. V was pared by 2 bases and J by 4 bases, with 11 bases of the junction left unmatched. Sequenced sample: memory CD8+ T cells sorted from blood. Subset noted: CD45RO+ cells pooled with CCR7-negative TemRA cells. The chain combines TRBV7-6 with TRBJ2-5; 9 nucleotides match TRBD2. This receptor was taken from a woman younger than 45 in good health. In DNA form, the CDR3 reads TGTGCCAGCAGCTTATTAGGTCTAGCGGGAAACAGAGAGACCCAGTACTTC. Translated: CASSLLGLAGNRETQYF.